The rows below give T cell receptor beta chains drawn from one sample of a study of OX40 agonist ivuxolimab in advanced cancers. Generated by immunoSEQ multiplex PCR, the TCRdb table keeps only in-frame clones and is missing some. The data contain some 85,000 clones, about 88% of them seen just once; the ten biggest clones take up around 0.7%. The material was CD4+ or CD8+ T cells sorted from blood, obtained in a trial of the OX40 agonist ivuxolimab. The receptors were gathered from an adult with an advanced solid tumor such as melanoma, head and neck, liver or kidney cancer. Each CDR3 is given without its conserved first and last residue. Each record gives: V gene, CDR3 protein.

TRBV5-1 ASSLPPGQGGETQY
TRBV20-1 SASPRETQY
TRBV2 ASSIGRGADTQY
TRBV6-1 ASCLSTGDEKLF
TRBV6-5 ASRRTGEGQPQH
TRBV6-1 ASSGSGTGGYEQY
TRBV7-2 ASSRRGASYNEQF
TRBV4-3 ASSQVQGNTEAF
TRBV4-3 ASSQEGGFDSNTEAF
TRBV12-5 ASADRGLGTDTQY
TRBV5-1 ASSRGQGIGELF
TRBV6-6 ASRSGAVNTEAF
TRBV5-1 ASSLGTSGGETQY
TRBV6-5 ASSPRGRAEAF
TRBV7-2 ASSLASGLMNTEAF